The present T cell receptor beta chain was sequenced within a study of T cell responses to AZD1222 COVID-19 vaccine. TCRdb's table, derived via immunoSEQ multiplex PCR, lists solely in-frame clones and lacks some. The top ten clones hold about 3.8% of a sample with roughly 40,000 clones, around 81% of them seen once. This clone was counted a single time. The antigen is not known. The study, taken as a whole, reports: Elevations in Spike-specific TCR breadth and depth followed administration of two AZD1222 doses. There were vaccine-associated CD4 TCRs across spike, dominant at 160-218 and 743-854. Clonal diversity may have been underestimated, and the donors were mostly white British, with more females than males.

Trimming stripped 1 base from V and 2 bases from J, with 12 bases between. CDR1 is SGHAT and CDR2 is FQNNGV in the germline V gene. The CDR3 extends over 15 amino acids. The receptor's source is an adult in good health. The rearrangement uses TRBV11-2 and TRBJ2-7; D perhaps matches TRBD1 (5 bases). Specimen: peripheral blood, collected on day 0 of AZD1222 vaccination. The CDR3 DNA reads as TGTGCCAGCAGCTTAGGGATGGACACCGCCTACGAGCAGTACTTC. As protein: CASSLGMDTAYEQYF. The full variable domain, its missing parts supplied by reference TRBV11-2 and TRBJ2-7, is EAGVAQSPRYKIIEKRQSVAFWCNPISGHATLYWYQQILGQGPKLLIQFQNNGVVDDSQLPKDRFSAERLKGVDSTLKIQPAKLEDSAVYLCASSLGMDTAYEQYFGPGTRLTVT.